This T cell receptor beta chain was identified during a study of T-cell reconstitution after alpha-beta-depleted transplantation in children. A library of TCRbeta sequences, prepared with unique molecular identifiers, was generated. TCRdb re-analysed the PCR reads in MiXCR, keeping a single row per CDR3 protein. The sample includes 750,000 to 950,000 distinct CDR3 sequences, under 20% of them seen just once. This material consisted of PBMCs, mostly from graft donor cells, taken 360 days after TCRalphabeta/CD19-depleted stem cell transplant. The TCR comes from a male patient aged 10 to 17 who had a stem cell transplant for acute lymphoblastic leukemia, so the T cells may come from the graft donor.

The chain's CDR3 is CASSQPGLAGGPSYNEQFF. As DNA, the CDR3 is TGCGCCAGCAGCCAACCGGGACTAGCGGGAGGGCCCTCCTACAATGAGCAGTTCTTC. The gene calls are TRBV4-1 and TRBJ2-1, with 16 bases lining up with TRBD2. J was trimmed by 0 bases and V by 2 bases; bases with no gene match: 4. The germline V gene has CDR1 MGHRA and CDR2 YSYEKL. This CDR3 contains 19 residues.